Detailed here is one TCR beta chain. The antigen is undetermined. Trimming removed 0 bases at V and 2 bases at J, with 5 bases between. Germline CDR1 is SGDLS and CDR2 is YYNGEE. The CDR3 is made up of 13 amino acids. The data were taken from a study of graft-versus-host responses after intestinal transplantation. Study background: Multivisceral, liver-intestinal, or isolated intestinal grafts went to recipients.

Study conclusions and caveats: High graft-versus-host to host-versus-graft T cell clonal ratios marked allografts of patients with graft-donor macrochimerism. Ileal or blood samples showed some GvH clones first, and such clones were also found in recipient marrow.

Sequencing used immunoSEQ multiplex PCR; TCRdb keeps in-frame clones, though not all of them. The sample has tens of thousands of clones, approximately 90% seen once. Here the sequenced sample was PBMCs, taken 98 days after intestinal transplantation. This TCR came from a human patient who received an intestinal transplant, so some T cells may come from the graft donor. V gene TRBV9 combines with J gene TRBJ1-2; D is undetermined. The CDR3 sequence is CASSVAKNYGYTF. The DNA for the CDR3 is TGTGCCAGCAGCGTAGCAAAAAACTATGGCTACACCTTC.